This TCR beta chain was sequenced for a study of blood T cell repertoires in COVID-19. Overall study context: The United States, Italy and Spain provided the acute and convalescent COVID-19 samples.

In the authors' workflow: Cell counts per sample came from amplifying reference gene primers. TCRdb's copy holds only in-frame clones and misses some; the assay was immunoSEQ multiplex PCR. D and trimming were read from the DNA, whereas the V and J calls and clone size are those reported in that table. The data hold approximately 180,000 clones, with roughly 82% observed a single time. Participants, about 18 to 100 years old, spanned 24 US areas. Trimming pared 0 bases from V and 4 bases from J, leaving 12 bases between. The CDR3 runs to 15 residues. Per the germline V gene, CDR1 is MNHEY and CDR2 is SVGEGT.

This clonotype was sampled from an older woman with acute COVID-19. Specimen: PBMCs or T cells enriched from blood (not recorded which). J is TRBJ1-2 and V is TRBV6-2 or TRBV6-3; D is unclear. The CDR3 spells CASSYSTVGGYGYTF. CDR3 DNA: TGTGCCAGCAGTTACTCGACGGTGGGAGGCTATGGCTACACCTTC.